What follows are 28 T cell receptor beta chains derived from one specimen sequenced in a study of cytomegalovirus exposure and HLA in healthy donors. With 60 Vbeta and 13 Jbeta primers, the PCR was carried out. TCRdb's copy holds only in-frame clones and misses some; the assay was immunoSEQ multiplex PCR. This sample has around 140,000 clones, with around 78% found just once. The sequenced material came from PBMCs. The receptor set was obtained from a female donor in good health and CMV-seropositive.

This rearrangement joins TRBV4-1 to TRBJ2-7; 8 bases agree with TRBD2. CDR3 length: 15 residues. The junction had 9 bases not matched to a gene; V was cut back by 1 base and J by 7 bases. Germline loops: CDR1 MGHRA, CDR2 YSYEKL. The CDR3 DNA sequence: TGCGCCAGCAGCCAAGGTAGCGGGACTGGAGGAGAGCAGTACTTC. It is translated as CASSQGSGTGGEQYF.

J is TRBJ2-7 and V is TRBV4-1; 12 bases are a match to TRBD2. The J segment lost 2 bases and the V segment lost 1 base, leaving 6 bases of the junction unmatched. The CDR3 covers 17 residues. Germline CDR1 is MGHRA and CDR2 is YSYEKL. The CDR3 is CASSQVYLAGGTYEQYF. In DNA form, the CDR3 reads TGCGCCAGCAGCCAAGTGTATCTAGCGGGGGGGACCTACGAGCAGTACTTC.

This clone was found once. The rearrangement joins TRBV5-1 to TRBJ2-7, with D possibly matching TRBD1 (6 bases). This CDR3 has 15 amino acids. Looked up from germline, CDR1 is SGHRS and CDR2 is YFSETQ. The V gene lost 3 bases and the J gene lost 2 bases, with 15 bases spanning the gap. CDR3: CASSSGQSPAYEQYF. The CDR3, as DNA: TGCGCCAGCAGCTCCGGACAGTCACCCGCCTACGAGCAGTACTTC.

This clone was seen a few times. V is TRBV6-5 and J is TRBJ1-1; a possible D gene is TRBD1 (6 bases). The germline V and J ends were trimmed by 2 bases and 0 bases, with 10 bases remaining between them. Germline V CDR1 and CDR2: MNHEY, SVGAGI. This CDR3 region has 15 residues. The CDR3 DNA is TGTGCCAGCAGTTACACACAGGGCGTGAACACTGAAGCTTTCTTT. As protein: CASSYTQGVNTEAFF.

The rearrangement uses TRBV30 and TRBJ2-7; 7 bases are a match to TRBD2. The CDR3 contains 14 residues. Germline V gives CDR1 GTSNPN, CDR2 SVGIG (reference sequence). After removal of 1 base from V and 1 base from J, the junction contained 4 bases not matched to a gene. CDR3 coding DNA: TGTGCCTGGAGTGCGACGGGGGGATCCTACGAGCAGTACTTC. Translating it yields CAWSATGGSYEQYF.

The chain joins TRBV2 to TRBJ1-1; no clear D gene. Germline CDR1 and CDR2: SNHLY and FYNNEI. CDR3 length: 14 amino acids. Trimming cost V 7 bases and J 4 bases, with 16 bases left between them. CDR3 DNA: TGTGCCAGCAAAAGGACCCGGGGTAGCACTGAAGCTTTCTTT. This translates into CASKRTRGSTEAFF.

This clone was seen more than once but under ten times. V and J are TRBV5-1 and TRBJ2-1; no firm D call. Germline CDR1 is SGHRS and CDR2 is YFSETQ. Trimming removed 4 bases at V and 6 bases at J, with 14 bases between. There are 14 residues in the CDR3. CDR3 region: CASSSLTTGNEQFF. The CDR3, as DNA: TGCGCCAGCAGCAGCTTAACTACCGGCAATGAGCAGTTCTTC.

The J gene is TRBJ1-2, the V gene TRBV29-1; TRBD1 matches at 9 bases. J lost 8 bases, V lost 4 bases, and 8 bases had no gene match. Germline loops: CDR1 SQVTM, CDR2 ANQGSEA. This CDR3 region has 13 residues. The CDR3 coding sequence is TGCAGCGTTGGGGAGGACAGGGGTGGCGGCTACACCTTC. Protein sequence: CSVGEDRGGGYTF.

The rearrangement joins TRBV4-2 to TRBJ1-5, with 8 positions matching TRBD1. The CDR3 has 16 amino acids. V was pared by 0 bases and J by 6 bases, with 7 bases of the junction left unmatched. Per the germline V gene, CDR1 is LGHNA and CDR2 is YNFKEQ. The CDR3 loop reads CASSQDRGQGGQPQHF. The CDR3 nucleotides read TGTGCCAGCAGCCAAGACCGTGGACAGGGAGGTCAGCCCCAGCATTTT.

The sample holds a few counts of this clone. CDR3 sequence (DNA): TGTGCCAGTAGTATAGGTCCGCAGGACTATGGCTACACCTTC. Protein: CASSIGPQDYGYTF. The chain is built from TRBV19 and TRBJ1-2; no reliable D call. V lost 1 base, J lost 3 bases, and 9 bases lay in between. Germline V gene sequence: CDR1 LNHDA, CDR2 SQIVND (reference sequence). There are 14 residues in the CDR3.

In the case of this clone: Other DNA sequences from this sample encode an identical CDR3 as well. The chain recombines TRBV5-6 with TRBJ1-6; a weak D match, TRBD1 (6 bases). The length of the CDR3 is 16 residues. Germline loops: CDR1 SGHDT, CDR2 YYEEEE. V shed 0 bases and J shed 1 base, with 8 bases lying between them. The CDR3 here is CASSLGGGSYNSPLHF. CDR3 sequence (DNA): TGTGCCAGCAGCTTGGGAGGGGGTTCCTATAATTCACCCCTCCACTTT.

This chain links TRBV29-1 with TRBJ2-7; 14 bases are a match to TRBD2. Germline V gene data show CDR1 as SQVTM and CDR2 as ANQGSEA. The CDR3 consists of 15 residues. With 3 bases clipped from V and 0 bases from J, the junction kept 1 base outside the gene matches. CDR3 loop: CSVETSGGDSYEQYF. CDR3 nucleotides: TGCAGCGTTGAGACTAGCGGGGGGGACTCCTACGAGCAGTACTTC.

V usage is TRBV6-1 and J usage is TRBJ1-2; possibly TRBD1 for D (5 bases). This CDR3 spans 13 amino acids. V lost 1 base, J lost 8 bases, and 11 bases lay in between. CDR1 and CDR2 from the germline V gene are MNHNS and SASEGT. CDR3 coding DNA: TGTGCCAGCAGTGAAGGAATAGGGGAAGGCTACACCTTC. Its protein is CASSEGIGEGYTF.

The chain carries TRBV27 and TRBJ2-7; TRBD2 matches at 7 bases. J gave up 0 bases and V 4 bases, and 6 bases lay outside the gene matches. The germline gives CDR1 MNHEY, CDR2 SMNVEV (reference sequence). The length of the CDR3 is 15 residues. CDR3 sequence reads: CASSSLGTNSYEQYF. CDR3 in DNA: TGTGCCAGCAGTTCTCTCGGGACTAACTCCTACGAGCAGTACTTC.

The J gene is TRBJ2-7, the V gene TRBV7-2; the D gene could be TRBD1 or TRBD2 (9 bases each). Trimming took 2 bases from V and 3 from J, leaving 26 bases between them. Per germline, CDR1 SGHTA and CDR2 FQGNSA. The CDR3 loop spans 19 amino acids. The CDR3 sequence is CASSLTGGAASGDFYEQYF. The DNA for the CDR3 is TGTGCCAGCAGCTTAACAGGGGGCGCCGCTAGCGGGGATTTCTACGAGCAGTACTTC.

The chain recombines TRBV2 with TRBJ1-4; 8 positions match TRBD1. Losses at the gene ends were 4 bases for V and 5 bases for J; bases not matched to a gene: 6. The CDR3 has 15 amino acids. CDR1 is SNHLY and CDR2 is FYNNEI in the germline V gene. CDR3 sequence: CASSVARGRNEKLFF. CDR3 bases: TGTGCCAGCAGTGTTGCCAGGGGGCGGAATGAAAAACTGTTTTTT. Variable domain in full (rest from reference TRBV2 and TRBJ1-4): EPEVTQTPSHQVTQMGQEVILRCVPISNHLYFYWYRQILGQKVEFLVSFYNNEISEKSEIFDDQFSVERPDGSNFTLKIRSTKLEDSAMYFCASSVARGRNEKLFFGSGTQLSVL.

This clone was seen more than once but under ten times. V usage is TRBV7-6 and J usage is TRBJ1-3; 8 nucleotides match TRBD1. The length of the CDR3 is 16 residues. Losses at the gene ends were 1 base for V and 7 bases for J; bases not matched to a gene: 9. CDR1 and CDR2 (germline): SGHVS, FNYEAQ. CDR3 coding DNA: TGTGCCAGCAGCTTAGAAGGACAGGGATTGTACAACACCATATATTTT. Translation: CASSLEGQGLYNTIYF.

The rearrangement links TRBV7-2 to TRBJ1-2, with D uncertain. V was clipped by 1 base and J by 6 bases, with 9 bases between them. Looked up from germline, CDR1 is SGHTA and CDR2 is FQGNSA. The CDR3 sequence is 13 residues long. DNA for the CDR3: TGTGCCAGCAGCTTAGATTTCGTCGATGGCTACACCTTC. Residues: CASSLDFVDGYTF. Full variable domain (remainder filled in from reference TRBV7-2 and TRBJ1-2): GAGVSQSPSNKVTEKGKDVELRCDPISGHTALYWYRQSLGQGLEFLIYFQGNSAPDKSGLPSDRFSAERTGGSVSTLTIQRTQQEDSAVYLCASSLDFVDGYTFGSGTRLTVV.

This chain connects TRBV1 to TRBJ2-7; TRBD1 was called by the table and not checked on the DNA. TRBV1 is deemed a pseudogene. The CDR3 extends over 14 amino acids. The DNA for the CDR3 is TGCACCAGCAGCCGCCGTCAGGGGGACTACGAGCAGTACTTC. As protein: CTSSRRQGDYEQYF.

The chain uses TRBV28 and TRBJ1-3, with 8 positions matching TRBD1. Trimming cost V 5 bases and J 0 bases; bases outside gene matches: 6. CDR3 length: 16 residues. Germline assignment: CDR1 MDHEN and CDR2 SYDVKM. CDR3 region: CASSGGDRSSGNTIYF. In DNA, the CDR3 is TGTGCCAGCAGTGGGGGGGACAGGAGCTCTGGAAACACCATATATTTT. Looking up the rest from reference TRBV28 and TRBJ1-3 gives the full variable domain: DVKVTQSSRYLVKRTGEKVFLECVQDMDHENMFWYRQDPGLGLRLIYFSYDVKMKEKGDIPEGYSVSREKKERFSLILESASTNQTSMYLCASSGGDRSSGNTIYFGEGSWLTVV.

The rearrangement uses TRBV30 and TRBJ2-2; 8 bases are shared with TRBD2. CDR1 is GTSNPN and CDR2 is SVGIG in the germline V gene (reference sequence). Unmatched junction bases numbered 19, after V lost 6 bases and J lost 7 bases. The CDR3 is 17 amino acids. The CDR3 bases are TGTGCCTGCCACGCGGGAACGGGGGGGCATAATAGCGGGGAGCTGTTTTTT. Translated, it gives CACHAGTGGHNSGELFF.

This chain links TRBV30 with TRBJ2-2; possibly TRBD1 for D (6 bases). In germline, CDR1 is GTSNPN, CDR2 SVGIG (reference sequence). V lost 1 base to trimming and J lost 0 bases, with 12 bases between them. The CDR3 extends over 16 amino acids. The CDR3 region is CAWSEIRGSNTGELFF. Here the CDR3 DNA reads TGTGCCTGGAGTGAGATCAGGGGTTCGAACACCGGGGAGCTGTTTTTT.

This rearrangement joins TRBV27 to TRBJ2-3; tentatively, D is TRBD2 (5 bases). This CDR3 is 14 amino acids long. Germline loops: CDR1 MNHEY, CDR2 SMNVEV (reference sequence). The V end lost 5 bases, the J end lost 1 base, and 10 bases lay between the germline ends. This chain's CDR3 is CASSQRTRTDTQYF. The CDR3 DNA follows: TGTGCCAGCAGTCAGAGGACTCGCACAGATACGCAGTATTTT.

The CDR3 coding sequence is TGTGCCAGCAGTAATAGCGGGGAAGAGACCCAGTACTTC. Translation gives CASSNSGEETQYF. V gene TRBV6-1 combines with J gene TRBJ2-5, with 8 bases that match TRBD2. CDR3 length: 13 amino acids. Unmatched junction bases numbered 2, after V lost 5 bases and J lost 3 bases. From germline, CDR1 is MNHNS and CDR2 SASEGT.

The V and J genes are TRBV23-1 and TRBJ2-4; TRBD1 matches 8 bases. TRBV23-1 is designated an ORF whose function remains uncertain. The junction had 6 bases not matched to a gene; V was cut back by 4 bases and J by 1 base. CDR3 length: 16 amino acids. The CDR3 here is CASSLGQGAAKNIQYF. DNA for the CDR3: TGCGCCAGCAGTCTCGGCCAGGGGGCTGCCAAAAACATTCAGTACTTC.

This clone was detected only a few times. The V call is TRBV5-4, the J call TRBJ2-3, with D maybe TRBD1 (6 bases). Looked up from germline, CDR1 is SGHNT and CDR2 is YYREEE (reference sequence). The V end was cut by 4 bases, the J end by 4 bases, with 10 bases between. CDR3 size: 13 residues. The CDR3 DNA reads TGTGCCAGCAGCCAACAGGGAGCAGATACGCAGTATTTT. It specifies CASSQQGADTQYF.

The V and J genes are TRBV2 and TRBJ2-7, with TRBD1 matching over 7 bases. The germline V gene has CDR1 SNHLY and CDR2 FYNNEI. The CDR3 has 14 amino acids. Germline trimming cut 3 bases from V and 2 bases from J; bases unmatched to any gene: 4. The CDR3 here is CASSEGTAAYEQYF. The CDR3 DNA sequence: TGTGCCAGCAGTGAGGGGACAGCTGCCTACGAGCAGTACTTC.

The chain's CDR3 is CASSRGGIHNEQFF. DNA of the CDR3: TGTGCCAGCAGCCGGGGGGGTATCCACAATGAGCAGTTCTTC. V is TRBV11-3 and J is TRBJ2-1; 8 nucleotides match TRBD2. This CDR3 spans 14 amino acids. CDR1 and CDR2 from the germline V gene are SGHNT and YENEEA. Germline trimming cut 5 bases from V and 5 bases from J; bases unmatched to any gene: 5. The whole variable domain, filled in from reference TRBV11-3 and TRBJ2-1, reads EAGVVQSPRYKIIEKKQPVAFWCNPISGHNTLYWYLQNLGQGPELLIRYENEEAVDDSQLPKDRFSAERLKGVDSTLKIQPAELGDSAVYLCASSRGGIHNEQFFGPGTRLTVL.